The 26 T cell receptor beta chains below come from one sample, sequenced in a study of siplizumab effects on memory and regulatory T cells. Assay used: immunoSEQ multiplex PCR; TCRdb lists only in-frame clones, some missing. The table shows about 100,000 clones, with 94% occurring only once. The specimen sequenced was non-Treg CD4+ T cells sorted from blood. The receptors derive from a human donor in good health.

The V and J genes are TRBV2 and TRBJ2-7; tentative D call: TRBD2 (6 bases). Trimming stripped 10 bases from V and 6 bases from J, with 19 bases between. CDR3 length: 13 amino acids. Germline CDR1 SNHLY, CDR2 FYNNEI. The CDR3 bases are TGTGCCATCTTACCGGGACTCCATTCCGAGCAGTACTTC. Translating it yields CAILPGLHSEQYF.

V is TRBV7-3 and J is TRBJ2-2; 8 nucleotides line up with TRBD2. Germline lookup yields CDR1 SGHTA and CDR2 FQGTGA. Trimming cost V 2 bases and J 6 bases; bases outside gene matches: 8. The CDR3 loop spans 16 amino acids. The CDR3 DNA sequence: TGTGCCAGCAGCTTACCTGGACTTAGCGGGGCCGGGGAGCTGTTTTTT. This translates into CASSLPGLSGAGELFF. Complete variable domain (other parts from reference TRBV7-3 and TRBJ2-2): GAGVSQTPSNKVTEKGKYVELRCDPISGHTALYWYRQSLGQGPEFLIYFQGTGAADDSGLPNDRFFAVRPEGSVSTLKIQRTERGDSAVYLCASSLPGLSGAGELFFGEGSRLTVL.

The V gene is TRBV15, the J gene TRBJ2-7; TRBD2 matches at 14 bases. Germline-derived CDR1 and CDR2 are LNHNV and YYDKDF (reference sequence). The CDR3 consists of 17 residues. With 2 bases clipped from V and 1 base from J, the junction kept 4 bases outside the gene matches. In DNA form, the CDR3 reads TGTGCCACCAGCAGACAAAGGACTAGCGGGGGGTCCTACGAGCAGTACTTC. It translates to CATSRQRTSGGSYEQYF.

The CDR3 DNA reads as TGCAGTGCTGCAGAAGAGACCCAGTACTTC. It is translated as CSAAEETQYF. The gene calls are TRBV20-1 and TRBJ2-5; D not resolved. The CDR3 extends over 10 amino acids. Trimming removed 5 bases at V and 3 bases at J, with 4 bases between. CDR1 is DFQATT, CDR2 SNEGSKA, per germline (reference sequence).

V gene TRBV27 combines with J gene TRBJ2-7, with TRBD2 as a possible D gene (5 bases). V lost 5 bases to trimming and J lost 2 bases, with 10 bases between them. The CDR3 covers 13 residues. Germline V lookup: CDR1 MNHEY, CDR2 SMNVEV (reference sequence). In nucleotides, the CDR3 is TGTGCCAGCAGTCTCGGGGATACCTACGAGCAGTACTTC. Translating it yields CASSLGDTYEQYF.

This sequence joins TRBV28 and TRBJ2-5, with 10 positions matching TRBD1. This CDR3 comprises 15 residues. Germline CDR1 reads MDHEN; CDR2 reads SYDVKM. The V gene end was trimmed by 4 bases and the J gene end by 1 base; junction bases not matched to a gene: 3. In DNA, the CDR3 is TGTGCCAGCAGTTACGGGACAGGGGTCCAAGAGACCCAGTACTTC. Residues: CASSYGTGVQETQYF.

The V gene is TRBV7-8, the J gene TRBJ1-3, with a tentative D call TRBD1 (5 bases). The germline CDR1 and CDR2 sequences are SGHVS and FQNEAQ. The CDR3 has 15 residues. V gave up 5 bases and J gave up 4 bases, with 15 bases separating them. Written as DNA, the CDR3 is TGTGCCAGCAGCCCGGGGGGAGGGTCCGGAAACACCATATATTTT. The encoded protein is CASSPGGGSGNTIYF. The variable domain in full, with the rest retrieved from reference TRBV7-8 and TRBJ1-3, is GAGVSQSPRYKVAKRGQDVALRCDPISGHVSLFWYQQALGQGPEFLTYFQNEAQLDKSGLPSDRFFAERPEGSVSTLKIQRTQQEDSAVYLCASSPGGGSGNTIYFGEGSWLTVV.

The chain has TRBV6-1 and TRBJ2-7; no clear D. The ends were cut back, 6 bases at V and 6 bases at J, with 6 bases in the middle. CDR1 is MNHNS and CDR2 is SASEGT in the germline V gene. This CDR3 region has 10 residues. The DNA for the CDR3 is TGTGCCAGCAGCAATCGCGAGCAGTACTTC. Amino acids: CASSNREQYF.

V and J are TRBV18 and TRBJ2-2; D call uncertain. The CDR3 has 16 amino acids. From germline, CDR1 is KGHSH and CDR2 LQKENI. The V end lost 2 bases, the J end lost 2 bases, and 12 bases lay between the germline ends. CDR3 residues: CASSPFPVINTGELFF. CDR3 in DNA: TGTGCCAGCTCACCATTTCCAGTGATAAACACCGGGGAGCTGTTTTTT. Using reference TRBV18 and TRBJ2-2 for the parts outside the CDR3, the full variable domain is NAGVMQNPRHLVRRRGQEARLRCSPMKGHSHVYWYRQLPEEGLKFMVYLQKENIIDESGMPKERFSAEFPKEGPSILRIQQVVRGDSAAYFCASSPFPVINTGELFFGEGSRLTVL.

This clone was found a few times. V gene TRBV11-2 combines with J gene TRBJ2-3; TRBD2 matches at 8 bases. V was pared by 1 base and J by 5 bases, with 2 bases of the junction left unmatched. The CDR3 extends over 14 amino acids. Germline CDR1 SGHAT, CDR2 FQNNGV. CDR3 in DNA: TGTGCCAGCAGCTTAGTAGCGGGAATAGATACGCAGTATTTT. It encodes CASSLVAGIDTQYF.

The gene calls are TRBV5-1 and TRBJ1-1; TRBD1 matches at 9 bases. The germline CDR1 and CDR2 sequences are SGHRS and YFSETQ. The CDR3 is 15 residues long. Losses at the gene ends were 4 bases for V and 0 bases for J; bases not matched to a gene: 4. In nucleotides, the CDR3 is TGCGCCAGCAGCACCGGGACAGGGATGAACACTGAAGCTTTCTTT. Translating it yields CASSTGTGMNTEAFF.

The genes are TRBV10-2 and TRBJ2-7, with D tentatively TRBD2 (5 bases). CDR3 size: 13 residues. V lost 8 bases and J 7 bases, leaving 18 bases between the germline ends. Germline CDR1 and CDR2: WSHSY and SAAADI. DNA for the CDR3: TGCGCCAGCGGAAGAAGCGGTTCGGGTGAGCAGTACTTC. The encoded protein is CASGRSGSGEQYF.

This clone was recorded only once. The rearrangement links TRBV5-4 to TRBJ2-3; 9 bases match TRBD2. The ends lost 0 bases at V and 2 bases at J; junction bases unmatched: 4. In germline, CDR1 is SGHNT, CDR2 YYREEE (reference sequence). This CDR3 contains 16 residues. CDR3: CASSLGLAALTDTQYF. The CDR3 DNA follows: TGTGCCAGCAGCTTGGGACTAGCGGCCCTCACAGATACGCAGTATTTT. The full variable domain, rest sourced from reference TRBV5-4 and TRBJ2-3, is ETGVTQSPTHLIKTRGQQVTLRCSSQSGHNTVSWYQQALGQGPQFIFQYYREEENGRGNFPPRFSGLQFPNYSSELNVNALELDDSALYLCASSLGLAALTDTQYFGPGTRLTVL.

This chain links TRBV5-4 with TRBJ2-7, with 13 bases fitting TRBD2. V was clipped by 4 bases and J by 1 base; unmatched bases: 5. Per the germline V gene, CDR1 is SGHNT and CDR2 is YYREEE (reference sequence). The CDR3 loop spans 16 amino acids. For the CDR3, the DNA is TGTGCCAGCAGCCAAGGACTAGCGGGAGTTTCCTACGAGCAGTACTTC. Encoded protein: CASSQGLAGVSYEQYF.

The chain uses TRBV7-2 and TRBJ2-5; the match to TRBD2 covers 7 bases. The CDR3 has 13 residues. The trim removed 5 bases at V and 2 bases at J, leaving 2 bases unmatched. Germline values: CDR1 SGHTA, CDR2 FQGNSA. The CDR3 loop is CASSNSGQETQYF. DNA of the CDR3: TGTGCCAGCAGCAATAGCGGGCAAGAGACCCAGTACTTC. Variable domain in full (rest from reference TRBV7-2 and TRBJ2-5): GAGVSQSPSNKVTEKGKDVELRCDPISGHTALYWYRQSLGQGLEFLIYFQGNSAPDKSGLPSDRFSAERTGGSVSTLTIQRTQQEDSAVYLCASSNSGQETQYFGPGTRLLVL.

This sequence joins TRBV28 and TRBJ1-4; possible D gene TRBD1, 5 bases. Germline V gives CDR1 MDHEN, CDR2 SYDVKM. The CDR3 covers 15 residues. V lost 2 bases, J lost 0 bases, and 7 bases lay in between. This CDR3 is CASSLGGATNEKLFF. The CDR3 nucleotides read TGTGCCAGCAGTTTAGGAGGGGCAACTAATGAAAAACTGTTTTTT. Combining the CDR3 with reference TRBV28 and TRBJ1-4 gives the whole variable domain DVKVTQSSRYLVKRTGEKVFLECVQDMDHENMFWYRQDPGLGLRLIYFSYDVKMKEKGDIPEGYSVSREKKERFSLILESASTNQTSMYLCASSLGGATNEKLFFGSGTQLSVL.

This chain uses TRBV6-4 with TRBJ1-5; D possibly corresponds to TRBD1 (5 bases). CDR1 is MRHNA, CDR2 SNTAGT, per germline. The V end was cut by 0 bases, the J end by 7 bases, with 19 bases between. The CDR3 is 17 amino acids. The CDR3 protein is CASSDSVSWGGEQPQHF. CDR3 bases: TGTGCCAGCAGTGACTCAGTCAGTTGGGGGGGTGAACAGCCCCAGCATTTT.

V usage is TRBV9 and J usage is TRBJ2-3; maybe TRBD1 (5 bases). The CDR3 loop spans 15 amino acids. Germline values: CDR1 SGDLS, CDR2 YYNGEE. The ends were cut back, 0 bases at V and 1 base at J, with 9 bases in the middle. Written as DNA, the CDR3 is TGTGCCAGCAGCGTAGATGGGGCCCGCACAGATACGCAGTATTTT. This sequence encodes CASSVDGARTDTQYF.

The rearrangement links TRBV5-1 to TRBJ2-2; TRBD2 agrees at 8 bases. V dropped 1 base and J dropped 2; count of bases not matched to a gene: 4. CDR3 length: 16 residues. Germline V gene sequence: CDR1 SGHRS, CDR2 YFSETQ. CDR3 sequence: CASSLMGTSNTGELFF. The CDR3 DNA sequence: TGCGCCAGCAGCTTGATGGGGACTAGTAACACCGGGGAGCTGTTTTTT.

J is TRBJ2-5 and V is TRBV29-1, with 8 bases matching TRBD1. CDR1 and CDR2 from the germline V gene are SQVTM and ANQGSEA. V trimming: 6 bases; J trimming: 5 bases; junction bases outside the gene matches: 8. CDR3 size: 13 residues. The CDR3 bases are TGCAGCGTCGGACAGGGTGGTAGGGAGACCCAGTACTTC. Encoded protein: CSVGQGGRETQYF.

This clone was observed a single time. The chain links TRBV19 to TRBJ1-4; 8 nucleotides line up with TRBD1. With 9 bases clipped from V and 7 bases from J, the junction kept 10 bases outside the gene matches. The CDR3 length is 14 residues. The germline gives CDR1 LNHDA, CDR2 SQIVND (reference sequence). CDR3 DNA: TGTGCCAGCTTCGATTCCAGGGGGCTTGAAAAACTGTTTTTT. This translates into CASFDSRGLEKLFF.

The chain recombines TRBV9 with TRBJ2-5, with 7 bases matching TRBD1. The CDR3 is 19 amino acids. With V trimmed by 3 bases and J by 0 bases, 17 bases remained unmatched. CDR1 is SGDLS, CDR2 YYNGEE, per germline. The CDR3 loop reads CASSEYNRPGQPYQETQYF. The CDR3 nucleotides are TGTGCCAGCAGCGAATACAACCGACCGGGACAGCCGTACCAAGAGACCCAGTACTTC.

V gene TRBV5-1 combines with J gene TRBJ1-1; 8 bases are shared with TRBD1. The germline gives CDR1 SGHRS, CDR2 YFSETQ. Trimming at V came to 4 bases and at J to 7 bases, leaving 9 bases not matched to a gene. CDR3 length: 14 residues. CDR3 in DNA: TGCGCCAGCAGCCATGGACAGGGCGGGAATGAAGCTTTCTTT. This gives the protein CASSHGQGGNEAFF.

The V gene is TRBV27, the J gene TRBJ2-1, with 8 bases that match TRBD2. CDR3 length: 23 amino acids. The J segment lost 2 bases and the V segment lost 5 bases, leaving 29 bases of the junction unmatched. CDR1 MNHEY and CDR2 SMNVEV come from the germline V gene (reference sequence). CDR3 DNA: TGTGCCAGCAGTCCAAACAATTGGATCCGGGGTCCTAGCGGGCGGAGGACCTACAATGAGCAGTTCTTC. Translated, it gives CASSPNNWIRGPSGRRTYNEQFF.

The chain has TRBV4-1 and TRBJ2-1, with 9 bases identical to TRBD1. This CDR3 is 16 amino acids long. Per the germline V gene, CDR1 is MGHRA and CDR2 is YSYEKL. The junction had 5 bases not matched to a gene; V was cut back by 1 base and J by 4 bases. The CDR3 DNA sequence: TGCGCCAGCAGCCAAGGTGAGGGACAGGGATACAATGAGCAGTTCTTC. Translation gives CASSQGEGQGYNEQFF.

This clone came up once. J is TRBJ2-3 and V is TRBV7-3, with TRBD1 identical over 11 bases. J was trimmed by 8 bases and V by 0 bases; bases with no gene match: 4. The germline V gene has CDR1 SGHTA and CDR2 FQGTGA. The CDR3 extends over 15 amino acids. The CDR3 loop reads CASSLTGTGGSTQYF. The CDR3 region has the DNA TGTGCCAGCAGCTTAACGGGGACAGGGGGATCTACGCAGTATTTT. Using reference TRBV7-3 and TRBJ2-3 for the parts outside the CDR3, the full variable domain is GAGVSQTPSNKVTEKGKYVELRCDPISGHTALYWYRQSLGQGPEFLIYFQGTGAADDSGLPNDRFFAVRPEGSVSTLKIQRTERGDSAVYLCASSLTGTGGSTQYFGPGTRLTVL.